The rows below give T cell receptor beta chains drawn from one sample of a study of identical twins. Via MiXCR, TCRdb re-called the 5' RACE reads, giving one row per CDR3 protein. The sample carries 200,000 to 300,000 distinct CDR3 sequences, approximately 7.8% recorded once. In addition, the sample was reused for a study of yellow fever vaccine responses in identical twins.

The sequenced material came from CD8+ T cells sorted from blood. The receptor set was obtained from a woman under 30 in good health. The CDR3 runs from the conserved cysteine through the conserved F or W. Each record gives: J gene, clone size, CDR3 length, D gene, V gene, CDR3 protein, CDR3 DNA. A D gene is named only where the DNA matches it firmly. Part of the rows lack a size; the others show once, few, many or a class for expanded clones.

TRBJ2-7 | few | 14 | NA | TRBV24-1 | CATSHGAGPYEQYF | TGTGCCACCTCCCATGGGGCAGGCCCCTACGAGCAGTACTTC
TRBJ2-7 | NA | 18 | TRBD2 | TRBV4-2 | CASSQPTSGSAPSYEQYF | TGTGCCAGCAGCCAACCGACTAGCGGGAGCGCCCCTTCCTACGAGCAGTACTTC
TRBJ2-3 | NA | 15 | NA | TRBV7-8 | CASSGGSGFTDTQYF | TGTGCCAGCAGTGGGGGAAGCGGCTTCACAGATACGCAGTATTTT
TRBJ2-1 | many | 15 | TRBD1 | TRBV7-9 | CASSSRDRAYNEQFF | TGTGCCAGCAGCTCAAGGGACAGGGCCTACAATGAGCAGTTCTTC
TRBJ2-1 | once | 13 | NA | TRBV11-3 | CASSVTLASEQFF | TGTGCCAGCAGCGTCACACTAGCTTCTGAGCAGTTCTTC
TRBJ2-1 | NA | 13 | NA | TRBV6-1 | CASSKTSANEHFF | TGTGCCAGCAGTAAAACTAGTGCCAATGAGCATTTCTTC
TRBJ2-5 | few | 17 | NA | TRBV19 | CASSNWDGGLYQETQYF | TGTGCCAGTAGTAACTGGGACGGGGGATTGTACCAAGAGACCCAGTACTTC
TRBJ1-2 | few | 12 | NA | TRBV9 | CASSDRVFGYTF | TGTGCCAGCAGCGACAGGGTTTTCGGCTACACCTTC
TRBJ2-1 | many | 15 | TRBD2 | TRBV7-9 | CASSTASGSYNEQFF | TGTGCCAGCAGCACTGCTAGCGGATCCTACAATGAGCAGTTCTTC
TRBJ2-1 | many | 12 | NA | TRBV5-6 | CASSPNHNEQFF | TGTGCCAGCAGCCCAAATCACAATGAGCAGTTCTTC
TRBJ2-1 | few | 17 | TRBD2 | TRBV9 | CASSGPKAGSSYNEQFF | TGTGCCAGCAGCGGACCGAAAGCGGGAAGCTCCTACAATGAGCAGTTCTTC
TRBJ2-7 | few | 11 | TRBD2 | TRBV12-3/TRBV12-4 | CASGTSPEQYF | TGTGCCAGCGGGACTAGCCCCGAGCAGTACTTC
TRBJ1-1 | few | 14 | TRBD1 | TRBV7-9 | CASSPLKQGAEAFF | TGTGCCAGCAGCCCATTAAAACAGGGGGCTGAAGCTTTCTTT
TRBJ2-5 | NA | 18 | NA | TRBV2 | CTICFVSSDGKYQETQYF | TGTACCATCTGTTTTGTCTCGTCAGATGGGAAGTACCAAGAGACCCAGTACTTC
TRBJ2-2 | NA | 15 | TRBD2 | TRBV28 | CASSLAGGPSGELFF | TGTGCCAGCAGTCTAGCGGGGGGGCCTTCGGGGGAGCTGTTTTTT
TRBJ2-1 | many | 13 | NA | TRBV27 | CASSPQGGNEQFF | TGTGCCAGCAGTCCACAGGGTGGAAATGAGCAGTTCTTC
TRBJ2-2 | few | 15 | TRBD1 | TRBV6-5 | CASSYSTGVTGELFF | TGTGCCAGCAGTTACTCGACAGGGGTCACCGGGGAGCTGTTTTTT
TRBJ1-2 | few | 16 | TRBD1 | TRBV7-8 | CASSPYRAGGDYGYTF | TGTGCCAGCAGCCCCTATCGGGCAGGGGGCGACTATGGCTACACCTTC
TRBJ2-3 | few | 17 | NA | TRBV12-3/TRBV12-4 | CASSHTDLRIGTDTQYF | TGTGCCAGCAGTCACACGGACTTAAGGATAGGCACAGATACGCAGTATTTT
TRBJ2-1 | many | 12 | NA | TRBV14 | CASSATSFEQFF | TGTGCCAGCAGCGCAACTAGCTTTGAGCAGTTCTTC
TRBJ2-2 | few | 13 | NA | TRBV29-1 | CSARDLDTGELFF | TGCAGCGCAAGAGATCTGGACACCGGGGAGCTGTTTTTT
TRBJ1-6 | few | 17 | TRBD1 | TRBV12-3/TRBV12-4 | CASSLGRGGWDNSPLHF | TGTGCCAGCAGTTTAGGGCGAGGGGGCTGGGATAATTCACCCCTCCACTTT
TRBJ2-1 | few | 11 | NA | TRBV7-6 | CASSAGNEQFF | TGTGCCAGCAGCGCGGGCAATGAGCAGTTCTTC
TRBJ2-7 | few | 14 | NA | TRBV29-1 | CSVATGRDSYEQYF | TGCAGCGTTGCGACGGGCAGGGACTCCTACGAGCAGTACTTC